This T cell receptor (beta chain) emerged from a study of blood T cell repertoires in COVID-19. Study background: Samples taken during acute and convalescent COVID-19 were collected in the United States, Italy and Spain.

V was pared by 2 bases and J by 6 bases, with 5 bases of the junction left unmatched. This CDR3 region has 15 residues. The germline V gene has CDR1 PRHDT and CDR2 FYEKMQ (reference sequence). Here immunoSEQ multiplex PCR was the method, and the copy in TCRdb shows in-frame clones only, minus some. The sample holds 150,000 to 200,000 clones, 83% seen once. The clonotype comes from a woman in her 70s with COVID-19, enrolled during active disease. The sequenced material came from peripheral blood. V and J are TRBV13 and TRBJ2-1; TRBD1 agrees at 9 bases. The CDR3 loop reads CASSLRDRAGNEQFF. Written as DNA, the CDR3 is TGTGCCAGCAGCTTACGGGACAGGGCCGGCAATGAGCAGTTCTTC.